The 15 T cell receptor beta chains below come from one sample, sequenced in a study of blood T cell repertoires in COVID-19. The data were produced by immunoSEQ multiplex PCR, yet TCRdb's version contains in-frame clones alone and is incomplete. The sample yields over 130,000 clones, about four fifths seen once. The sequenced sample was peripheral blood. These receptors all come from a man aged 70 or older with acute or convalescent COVID-19.

The chain couples TRBV27 to TRBJ2-3; 7 nucleotides match TRBD2. V shed 10 bases and J 4 bases; nucleotides not matched to a gene: 5. The CDR3 runs 12 residues. Germline V gene data show CDR1 as MNHEY and CDR2 as SMNVEV (reference sequence). The CDR3 nucleotides are TGTGCCACCAGGACTAGTTCAGATACGCAGTATTTT. It codes for CATRTSSDTQYF.

This clone was counted once. The V gene is TRBV6-1, the J gene TRBJ1-1; D remains ambiguous. This CDR3 has 12 residues. The germline gives CDR1 MNHNS, CDR2 SASEGT. V lost 1 base, J lost 10 bases, and 10 bases lay in between. Here the CDR3 DNA reads TGTGCCAGCAGTGAAGGAGTTCCGCGAGCTTTCTTT. As protein: CASSEGVPRAFF.

In its sample, this clone was seen once. The chain is built from TRBV5-1 and TRBJ1-6; 8 bases align to TRBD1. The V and J ends lost 4 bases and 7 bases, in that order; junction bases with no gene match: 10. The CDR3 sequence is 16 residues long. Germline CDR1 SGHRS, CDR2 YFSETQ. The CDR3: CASSAGQGGRNSPLHF. CDR3 DNA sequence: TGCGCCAGCAGCGCAGGACAGGGAGGGCGGAATTCACCCCTCCACTTT.

The chain employs TRBV19 and TRBJ1-3, with a tentative D call TRBD1 (6 bases). The V end was cut by 5 bases, the J end by 1 base, with 12 bases between. The CDR3 is made up of 15 amino acids. The germline V gene encodes CDR1 LNHDA and CDR2 SQIVND (reference sequence). Here the CDR3 DNA reads TGTGCCAGTAGTTCCAACAGGGATTCTGGAAACACCATATATTTT. The encoded protein is CASSSNRDSGNTIYF.

V and J are TRBV30 and TRBJ1-4, with D unresolved. This CDR3 is 16 amino acids long. The germline gives CDR1 GTSNPN, CDR2 SVGIG (reference sequence). V was clipped by 1 base and J by 8 bases, with 20 bases between them. Here the CDR3 DNA reads TGTGCCTGGAGTGCCGCAATCCCCCCTCCGGGAGAAAAACTGTTTTTT. The encoded protein is CAWSAAIPPPGEKLFF. Full variable domain (remainder filled in from reference TRBV30 and TRBJ1-4): SQTIHQWPATLVQPVGSPLSLECTVEGTSNPNLYWYRQAAGRGLQLLFYSVGIGQISSEVPQNLSASRPQDRQFILSSKKLLLSDSGFYLCAWSAAIPPPGEKLFFGSGTQLSVL.

The CDR3 DNA sequence: TGTGCCAGCAGCTACCCGGGACAGGGAGGGCAGCCCCAGCATTTT. Encoded protein: CASSYPGQGGQPQHF. The chain links TRBV7-8 to TRBJ1-5; 9 positions agree with TRBD1. With V trimmed by 4 bases and J by 7 bases, 8 bases remained unmatched. Germline V gene sequence: CDR1 SGHVS, CDR2 FQNEAQ. The CDR3 has 15 amino acids.

The chain recombines TRBV6-1 with TRBJ2-5; perhaps TRBD2 as D (6 bases). The length of the CDR3 is 13 residues. The germline gives CDR1 MNHNS, CDR2 SASEGT. V was trimmed by 8 bases and J by 4 bases, leaving 14 bases between them. The CDR3 loop reads CASAYRLGETQYF. In DNA form, the CDR3 reads TGTGCCAGCGCCTACCGACTAGGAGAGACCCAGTACTTC.

This chain joins TRBV18 and TRBJ1-1, with 7 bases aligning to TRBD1. CDR1 and CDR2 from the germline V gene are KGHSH and LQKENI. The trim removed 5 bases at V and 3 bases at J, leaving 3 bases unmatched. There are 13 residues in the CDR3. CDR3 nucleotides: TGTGCCAGCTCAACAGGGGAGGACACTGAAGCTTTCTTT. Translating it yields CASSTGEDTEAFF. Using reference TRBV18 and TRBJ1-1 for the parts outside the CDR3, the full variable domain is NAGVMQNPRHLVRRRGQEARLRCSPMKGHSHVYWYRQLPEEGLKFMVYLQKENIIDESGMPKERFSAEFPKEGPSILRIQQVVRGDSAAYFCASSTGEDTEAFFGQGTRLTVV.

This rearrangement joins TRBV6-1 to TRBJ2-4, with D maybe TRBD2 (6 bases). This CDR3 comprises 15 residues. V was clipped by 3 bases and J by 8 bases, with 17 bases between them. Germline V lookup: CDR1 MNHNS, CDR2 SASEGT. CDR3 in DNA: TGTGCCAGCAGTGACCCGGGGGTTATCGGGGACATTCAGTACTTC. Translating it yields CASSDPGVIGDIQYF.

The chain employs TRBV27 and TRBJ1-1; 9 bases map to TRBD1. The germline V gene has CDR1 MNHEY and CDR2 SMNVEV (reference sequence). The V and J ends lost 3 bases and 1 base, in that order; junction bases with no gene match: 3. This CDR3 region has 15 residues. CDR3 DNA sequence: TGTGCCAGCAGTTTGGGACAGGGAGGGAACACTGAAGCTTTCTTT. It is translated as CASSLGQGGNTEAFF.

The chain carries TRBV28 and TRBJ2-5; D not certain. Trimming removed 1 base from V and 5 bases from J, with 8 bases in between. The CDR3 extends over 13 amino acids. Germline-derived CDR1 and CDR2 are MDHEN and SYDVKM. CDR3 bases: TGTGCCAGCAGTTTATTGGCTCTGGAGACCCAGTACTTC. This codes for CASSLLALETQYF.

This sequence joins TRBV30 and TRBJ1-2; TRBD1 might be the D (6 bases). Trimming cost V 3 bases and J 8 bases, with 13 bases left between them. CDR1 and CDR2 (germline): GTSNPN, SVGIG (reference sequence). CDR3 length: 12 amino acids. In DNA form, the CDR3 reads TGTGCCTGGAGACCGGGGGGCATCGGCTACACCTTC. Its translation: CAWRPGGIGYTF.

The chain uses TRBV5-1 and TRBJ1-2; 9 bases match TRBD1. The CDR3 has 14 amino acids. Germline assignment: CDR1 SGHRS and CDR2 YFSETQ. The V and J ends lost 4 bases and 5 bases, in that order; junction bases with no gene match: 6. In DNA form, the CDR3 reads TGCGCCAGCAGCCCCGGACAGGGGTGGTATGGCTACACCTTC. Translating gives CASSPGQGWYGYTF. Supplemented by reference TRBV5-1 and TRBJ1-2, the full variable domain reads KAGVTQTPRYLIKTRGQQVTLSCSPISGHRSVSWYQQTPGQGLQFLFEYFSETQRNKGNFPGRFSGRQFSNSRSEMNVSTLELGDSALYLCASSPGQGWYGYTFGSGTRLTVV.

The gene calls are TRBV6-1 and TRBJ1-6, with D perhaps matching TRBD1 (6 bases). Germline-derived CDR1 and CDR2 are MNHNS and SASEGT. This CDR3 spans 20 amino acids. V gave up 3 bases and J gave up 4 bases, with 25 bases separating them. CDR3 sequence (DNA): TGTGCCAGCAGTGATTTCTATGGGGGCGCACCAACTTTTTATAATTCACCCCTCCACTTT. Amino acid sequence: CASSDFYGGAPTFYNSPLHF.

This rearrangement joins TRBV5-1 to TRBJ1-2, with D possibly being TRBD1 (5 bases). CDR3 length: 14 residues. V lost 5 bases and J 6 bases, leaving 17 bases between the germline ends. From germline, CDR1 is SGHRS and CDR2 YFSETQ. This chain's CDR3 is CASSRGTDWDGYTF. The CDR3 DNA reads TGCGCCAGCAGTCGCGGGACGGATTGGGATGGCTACACCTTC.